This T cell receptor (beta chain) was obtained from a study of brain T cells in children with intractable seizures. Trimming took off 4 bases at V and 4 bases at J, with 14 bases between the two ends. The CDR3 contains 15 residues. The germline CDR1 and CDR2 sequences are KGHSH and LQKENI. The table came from immunoSEQ multiplex PCR; TCRdb's copy has only in-frame clones and leaves some out. The sample has around 340,000 clones, more than 85% seen once. The time point was: blood from clinic visit 5 months post-surgery; TSC patient then seizure free. This chain links TRBV18 with TRBJ1-5, with D maybe TRBD1 (5 bases). Material: peripheral blood, obtained less than 6 months after surgery. The sequence came from a boy in the first two years of life with tuberous sclerosis and intractable seizures. CDR3 in DNA: TGTGCCAGCTCACTTACAAGACAGTCAAATCAGCCCCAGCATTTT. Protein product: CASSLTRQSNQPQHF.